This T cell receptor (beta chain) derives from a study of cytomegalovirus exposure and HLA in healthy donors. Study-wide context: Membership in the Caucasian-associated ancestry cluster was found for 75% to 90% of 300 to 500 genotyped donors.

Donors sampled were nominally healthy, though unrecorded immune exposures were likely. A multiplex PCR was run with 60 Vbeta primers and 13 Jbeta primers. TCRdb's table, derived via immunoSEQ multiplex PCR, lists solely in-frame clones and lacks some. This sample has approximately 160,000 clones, with about 80% found just once. V shed 7 bases and J shed 4 bases, with 13 bases lying between them. The length of the CDR3 is 13 residues. CDR1 and CDR2 from the germline V gene are SGHRS and YFSETQ. Concerning this clone itself: Its antigen remains unknown.

General study points: A later analysis linked a missense DCLRE1C variant to TCR beta V- and J-gene trimming. Prior analysis indicated that the majority of TCR beta V segments exhibited productivity approximately 90% or approximately 30% of the time.

The V gene is TRBV5-1, the J gene TRBJ2-3; tentative D call: TRBD1 (6 bases). The sample was PBMCs. The source of this sequence is a man aged 25-45 years in good health and CMV-seropositive. CDR3 DNA: TGCGCCAGCTCAAAAGCAGGGGCAGATACGCAGTATTTT. The encoded protein is CASSKAGADTQYF.